This T cell receptor beta chain was sequenced for a study of cytomegalovirus exposure and HLA in healthy donors. Overall study results and limits: With DRB1 most and HLA-C fewest, TCR association rates differed between HLA loci in a later analysis.

The PCR made use of 60 Vbeta and 13 Jbeta primers. Data came from immunoSEQ multiplex PCR; TCRdb stores just in-frame clones and leaves some out. The data hold some 140,000 clones, with 79% observed a single time. Trimming shortened V by 1 base and J by 0 bases, and 13 bases separated the two germline ends. The length of the CDR3 is 16 residues. The germline V gene has CDR1 MGHDK and CDR2 SYGVNS. Regarding this clone: What it binds is unknown.

V usage is TRBV25-1 and J usage is TRBJ2-7; D perhaps matches TRBD1 (5 bases). This sequence was found in a man between 40 and 49 years old in good health and CMV-seropositive. What was sequenced was PBMCs. The CDR3 spells CASSELWSDSSYEQYF. The CDR3 DNA is TGTGCCAGCAGTGAATTGTGGTCAGACAGCTCCTACGAGCAGTACTTC.